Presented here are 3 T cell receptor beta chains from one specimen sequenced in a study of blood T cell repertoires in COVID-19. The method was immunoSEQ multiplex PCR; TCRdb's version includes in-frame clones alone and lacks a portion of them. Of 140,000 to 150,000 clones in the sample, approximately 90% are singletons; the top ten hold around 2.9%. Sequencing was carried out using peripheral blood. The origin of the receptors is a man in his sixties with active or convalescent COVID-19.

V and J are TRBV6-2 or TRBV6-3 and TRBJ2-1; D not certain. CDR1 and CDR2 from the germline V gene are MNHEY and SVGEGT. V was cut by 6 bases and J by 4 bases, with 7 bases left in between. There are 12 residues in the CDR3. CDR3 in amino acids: CASSPSYNEQFF. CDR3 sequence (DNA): TGTGCCAGCAGCCCCAGTTACAATGAGCAGTTCTTC.

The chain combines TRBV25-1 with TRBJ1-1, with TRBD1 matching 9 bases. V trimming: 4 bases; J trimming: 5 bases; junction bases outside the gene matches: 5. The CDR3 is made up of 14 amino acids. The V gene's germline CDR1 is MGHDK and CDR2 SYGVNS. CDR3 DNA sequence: TGTGCCAGCAGTGTGGGACAGGGCTGGACTGAAGCTTTCTTT. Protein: CASSVGQGWTEAFF.

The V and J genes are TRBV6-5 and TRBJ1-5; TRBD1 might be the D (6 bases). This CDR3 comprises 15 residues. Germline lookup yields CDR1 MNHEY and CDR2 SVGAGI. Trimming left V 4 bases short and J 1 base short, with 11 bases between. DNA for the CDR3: TGTGCCAGCAGTTCATACAGGGTCAGCAATCAGCCCCAGCATTTT. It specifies CASSSYRVSNQPQHF.